This entry lists 28 T cell receptor beta chains sequenced from one sample in a study of blood T cell repertoires in COVID-19. The data were produced by immunoSEQ multiplex PCR, yet TCRdb's version contains in-frame clones alone and is incomplete. Here the sample spans more than 85,000 clones, 70% to 85% being singletons. The sequencing input was peripheral blood. These receptors originate from a human donor in a cohort sampled during active COVID-19.

The rearrangement joins TRBV12-3 or TRBV12-4 to TRBJ2-1; the match to TRBD2 covers 10 bases. This CDR3 has 13 amino acids. Trimming at V came to 4 bases and at J to 13 bases, leaving 7 bases not matched to a gene. CDR3 region: CASSWGTSVIQFF. In DNA form, the CDR3 reads TGTGCCAGCAGTTGGGGGACTAGCGTTATTCAGTTCTTC.

This chain joins TRBV2 and TRBJ1-1; no clear D gene. Germline V gene sequence: CDR1 SNHLY, CDR2 FYNNEI. The length of the CDR3 is 14 residues. V was cut by 4 bases and J by 0 bases, with 9 bases left in between. In DNA, the CDR3 is TGTGCCAGCAGTGGAGGCGTATTGAACACTGAAGCTTTCTTT. This gives the protein CASSGGVLNTEAFF.

The J gene is TRBJ1-4, the V gene TRBV5-5, with 8 bases that match TRBD1. This CDR3 is 19 amino acids long. J lost 3 bases, V lost 4 bases, and 17 bases had no gene match. The germline gives CDR1 SGHKS, CDR2 YYEKEE (reference sequence). The CDR3 DNA follows: TGTGCCAGCAGCCCCACCCTACTCGGACAGGGTGAGCCTAATGAAAAACTGTTTTTT. Translating it yields CASSPTLLGQGEPNEKLFF.

The CDR3 loop is CASSQTRLAGAVGEQFF. CDR3 coding DNA: TGTGCCAGCTCCCAGACACGACTAGCGGGAGCTGTGGGTGAGCAGTTCTTC. V gene TRBV18 combines with J gene TRBJ2-1; 12 bases are shared with TRBD2. The CDR3 is 17 residues long. V lost 6 bases and J lost 9; bases outside the gene matches: 15. Looked up from germline, CDR1 is KGHSH and CDR2 is LQKENI.

V is TRBV5-1 and J is TRBJ2-5; TRBD1 agrees at 7 bases. V dropped 6 bases and J dropped 2; count of bases not matched to a gene: 10. The germline V gene has CDR1 SGHRS and CDR2 YFSETQ. The CDR3 spans 15 residues. CDR3 coding DNA: TGCGCCAGCACCCTACAGGGACAGCGACAAGAGACCCAGTACTTC. Amino acid sequence: CASTLQGQRQETQYF.

The chain employs TRBV11-2 and TRBJ2-5; D possibly corresponds to TRBD1 (6 bases). The CDR3 runs 13 residues. V lost 4 bases and J lost 2, with 8 bases in between. In germline, CDR1 is SGHAT, CDR2 FQNNGV. CDR3 protein: CASSWGPQETQYF. The CDR3 DNA follows: TGTGCCAGCAGCTGGGGGCCACAAGAGACCCAGTACTTC.

V gene TRBV6-5 combines with J gene TRBJ1-3; D is undetermined. Germline lookup yields CDR1 MNHEY and CDR2 SVGAGI. The ends were cut back, 10 bases at V and 2 bases at J, with 12 bases in the middle. CDR3 size: 13 residues. In DNA, the CDR3 is TGTGCCACCTTCTTCGGGGCTGGAAACACCATATATTTT. Translating gives CATFFGAGNTIYF.

This clone came up a few times. J is TRBJ1-2 and V is TRBV28, with a weak D call TRBD1 (6 bases). Germline V CDR1 and CDR2: MDHEN, SYDVKM. The CDR3 has 16 amino acids. V shed 6 bases and J shed 4 bases, with 21 bases lying between them. DNA for the CDR3: TGTGCCAGCAGCCAAAGGGGTCGGGGGGGCGCCTATGGCTACACCTTC. Amino acids: CASSQRGRGGAYGYTF.

This chain links TRBV5-1 with TRBJ1-2, with TRBD1 identical over 12 bases. The junction had 9 bases not matched to a gene; V was cut back by 0 bases and J by 9 bases. The CDR3 has 16 amino acids. Germline CDR1 SGHRS, CDR2 YFSETQ. CDR3 in DNA: TGCGCCAGCAGCTTGGGCGGGACAGGGGGCGAGAATAGCTACACCTTC. Amino acids: CASSLGGTGGENSYTF.

The chain combines TRBV18 with TRBJ2-7; 10 positions match TRBD1. V was pared by 4 bases and J by 6 bases, with 6 bases of the junction left unmatched. CDR3 size: 14 residues. CDR1 and CDR2 from the germline V gene are KGHSH and LQKENI. CDR3: CASSRDRGTLEQYF. In DNA form, the CDR3 reads TGTGCCAGCTCACGGGACAGGGGTACACTCGAGCAGTACTTC.

This clone was counted a few times. The V call is TRBV5-5, the J call TRBJ2-7; 11 nucleotides match TRBD2. CDR3 length equals 15 residues. J lost 0 bases, V lost 4 bases, and 3 bases had no gene match. Germline V gene data show CDR1 as SGHKS and CDR2 as YYEKEE (reference sequence). CDR3 region: CASSLGLAASYEQYF. The CDR3, as DNA: TGTGCCAGCAGCCTGGGACTAGCGGCCTCCTACGAGCAGTACTTC.

The CDR3 reads CASSPRGGLGTDTQYF. In DNA, the CDR3 is TGTGCCAGCAGCCCCCGCGGGGGGCTCGGCACAGATACGCAGTATTTT. This chain links TRBV11-3 with TRBJ2-3; 8 bases agree with TRBD2. J was trimmed by 1 base and V by 5 bases; bases with no gene match: 8. The CDR3 covers 16 residues. The germline gives CDR1 SGHNT, CDR2 YENEEA.

The genes are TRBV4-2 and TRBJ2-5, with TRBD2 matching 7 bases. V was pared by 0 bases and J by 4 bases, with 11 bases of the junction left unmatched. The CDR3 has 17 amino acids. Germline loops: CDR1 LGHNA, CDR2 YNFKEQ. CDR3 sequence: CASSQEWLLAAGETQYF. CDR3 in DNA: TGTGCCAGCAGCCAAGAATGGCTGCTAGCGGCCGGAGAGACCCAGTACTTC.

This clone was counted between two and nine times. This chain joins TRBV7-2 and TRBJ1-4; D remains unclear. V lost 2 bases and J lost 7, with 5 bases in between. The CDR3 runs 12 residues. Germline loops: CDR1 SGHTA, CDR2 FQGNSA. For the CDR3, the DNA is TGTGCCAGCAGCTTATTATCTGAAAAACTGTTTTTT. Translated, it gives CASSLLSEKLFF.

This clone was recorded only once. The chain joins TRBV27 to TRBJ1-1; the D is unclear. This CDR3 contains 15 residues. V was trimmed by 7 bases and J by 1 base, leaving 16 bases between them. Germline CDR1 is MNHEY and CDR2 is SMNVEV (reference sequence). The CDR3 DNA reads TGTGCCAGCACCAGCGGTCGGGGTAGGAACACTGAAGCTTTCTTT. Translation: CASTSGRGRNTEAFF.

The chain couples TRBV5-1 to TRBJ1-4, with TRBD1 as a possible D gene (6 bases). This CDR3 has 16 amino acids. Germline V gives CDR1 SGHRS, CDR2 YFSETQ. V was cut by 4 bases and J by 1 base, with 14 bases left in between. CDR3 in DNA: TGCGCCAGCAGCCAGGGACATGAGGGAACTAATGAAAAACTGTTTTTT. Its protein product is CASSQGHEGTNEKLFF.

The chain combines TRBV5-4 with TRBJ1-4, with D unresolved. The germline V gene encodes CDR1 SGHNT and CDR2 YYREEE (reference sequence). The CDR3 totals 14 residues. V was pared by 4 bases and J by 2 bases, with 9 bases between. CDR3 region: CASSPGSTNEKLFF. Written as DNA, the CDR3 is TGTGCCAGCAGCCCGGGGAGCACTAATGAAAAACTGTTTTTT.

This clone was recorded only once. The V call is TRBV28, the J call TRBJ1-6, with unresolved D. This CDR3 is built from 16 residues. The germline V and J ends were trimmed by 4 bases and 7 bases, with 17 bases remaining between them. CDR1 is MDHEN and CDR2 is SYDVKM in the germline V gene. The CDR3 loop reads CASSSIGVRANSPLHF. CDR3 DNA sequence: TGTGCCAGCAGTTCCATCGGGGTAAGGGCCAATTCACCCCTCCACTTT.

The CDR3 loop reads CASSQPGDLYNEQFF. The DNA for the CDR3 is TGCGCCAGCAGCCAACCGGGGGACCTCTACAATGAGCAGTTCTTC. This chain links TRBV4-1 with TRBJ2-1, with D possibly TRBD2 on 6 matching bases. The CDR3 extends over 15 amino acids. Trimming shortened V by 2 bases and J by 3 bases, and 11 bases separated the two germline ends. Germline V gene lookup returns CDR1 MGHRA and CDR2 YSYEKL.

V gene TRBV29-1 combines with J gene TRBJ2-2; 7 positions agree with TRBD1. There are 14 residues in the CDR3. Per the germline V gene, CDR1 is SQVTM and CDR2 is ANQGSEA. Trimming removed 6 bases from V and 3 bases from J; junction bases left unmatched: 7. CDR3 sequence reads: CSVVRDRDTGELFF. The CDR3 DNA is TGCAGCGTGGTCCGCGACAGGGACACCGGGGAGCTGTTTTTT.

The chain links TRBV19 to TRBJ2-5; 8 bases are a match to TRBD2. Unmatched junction bases numbered 6, after V lost 5 bases and J lost 1 base. From germline, CDR1 is LNHDA and CDR2 SQIVND (reference sequence). The CDR3 has 15 residues. CDR3 region: CASSSVAGTQETQYF. The CDR3 DNA follows: TGTGCCAGTAGTTCGGTAGCGGGAACCCAAGAGACCCAGTACTTC.

The chain joins TRBV21-1 to TRBJ1-1; the table calls TRBD1, which could not be checked here. TRBV21-1 represents a pseudogene. This CDR3 has 21 residues. CDR3 coding DNA: TGTGCCAGCAGCAAACGCTGTGCTGCACCCGTACAGGGTAAGTTGGTAACTGAAGCTTTCTTT. Amino acids: CASSKRCAAPVQGKLVTEAFF.

The CDR3 reads CASSGTPGAGELFF. CDR3 bases: TGCGCCAGCAGTGGGACCCCGGGAGCCGGGGAGCTGTTTTTT. V and J are TRBV10-1 and TRBJ2-2; D perhaps matches TRBD2 (6 bases). Trimming took off 4 bases at V and 6 bases at J, with 12 bases between the two ends. This CDR3 has 14 residues. Germline V lookup: CDR1 WNHNN, CDR2 SYGVQD (reference sequence).

This chain connects TRBV19 to TRBJ1-3, with TRBD1 as a possible D gene (6 bases). V was pared by 7 bases and J by 4 bases, with 8 bases between. Germline assignment: CDR1 LNHDA and CDR2 SQIVND (reference sequence). The CDR3 is 12 amino acids. CDR3 bases: TGTGCCAGTACTGACAGGGGAAACACCATATATTTT. Translation: CASTDRGNTIYF.

This clone was seen a few times. The CDR3 loop is CASATQTGGTDTQYF. The CDR3 nucleotides read TGTGCCAGCGCCACCCAGACAGGGGGCACAGATACGCAGTATTTT. The V gene is TRBV6-6, the J gene TRBJ2-3; 8 positions agree with TRBD1. The trim removed 8 bases at V and 1 base at J, leaving 8 bases unmatched. Per the germline V gene, CDR1 is MNHNY and CDR2 is SVGAGI (reference sequence). This CDR3 has 15 amino acids.

This chain links TRBV5-4 with TRBJ2-1; possibly TRBD1 for D (5 bases). Trimming removed 0 bases at V and 2 bases at J, with 6 bases between. This CDR3 is 14 amino acids long. Germline V gene data show CDR1 as SGHNT and CDR2 as YYREEE (reference sequence). The CDR3 loop reads CASSLAQAYNEQFF. The CDR3 DNA reads as TGTGCCAGCAGCTTGGCACAGGCCTACAATGAGCAGTTCTTC.

The chain's CDR3 is CASSSRAGGSYEQYF. The CDR3 DNA sequence: TGTGCCAGTAGTAGCCGGGCAGGGGGCTCCTACGAGCAGTACTTC. The J gene is TRBJ2-7, the V gene TRBV19; 7 bases are a match to TRBD1. This CDR3 is 15 amino acids long. Trimming took 4 bases from V and 0 from J; bases not matched to a gene: 6. Germline V CDR1 and CDR2: LNHDA, SQIVND (reference sequence).

V usage is TRBV19 and J usage is TRBJ1-5, with 7 bases matching TRBD1. Looked up from germline, CDR1 is LNHDA and CDR2 is SQIVND (reference sequence). The CDR3 has 14 residues. V was clipped by 6 bases and J by 2 bases; unmatched bases: 4. CDR3 region: CASRPGTGNQPQHF. CDR3 DNA sequence: TGTGCCAGTAGGCCCGGGACAGGCAATCAGCCCCAGCATTTT.